Many counts were recorded for the clone carrying this T cell receptor (beta chain). TCRdb re-called the RT-PCR reads through MiXCR, storing one row per CDR3 protein. This table has about 700,000 distinct CDR3 sequences, approximately 15% appearing once. The sequencing input was memory CD4+ T cells from blood. This clonotype originated in a female donor in good health, serving as a healthy control.

The CDR3 nucleotides read TGCGCCAGCAGCCAAGCAAAGTCGAGCTCTGGGGCCAACGTCCTGACTTTC. It specifies CASSQAKSSSGANVLTF. The J gene is TRBJ2-6, the V gene TRBV4-1; no definite D call. This CDR3 is 17 amino acids long. V was clipped by 1 base and J by 0 bases, with 10 bases between them. Germline V gives CDR1 MGHRA, CDR2 YSYEKL.